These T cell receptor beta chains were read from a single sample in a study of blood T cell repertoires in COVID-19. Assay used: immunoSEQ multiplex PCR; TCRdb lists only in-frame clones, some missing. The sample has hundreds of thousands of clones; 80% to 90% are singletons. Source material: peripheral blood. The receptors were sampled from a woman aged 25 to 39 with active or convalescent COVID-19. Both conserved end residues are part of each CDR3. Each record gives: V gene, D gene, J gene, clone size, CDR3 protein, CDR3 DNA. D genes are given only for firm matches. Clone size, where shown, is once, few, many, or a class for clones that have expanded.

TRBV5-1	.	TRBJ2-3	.	CASRRITGVADTQYF	TGCGCCAGCAGGAGAATAACGGGAGTGGCAGATACGCAGTATTTT
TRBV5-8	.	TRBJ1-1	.	CASSLGQGWNTEAFF	TGTGCCAGCAGCTTAGGGCAGGGCTGGAACACTGAAGCTTTCTTT
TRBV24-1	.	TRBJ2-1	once	CATSDLMWRETSNEQFF	TGTGCCACCAGTGATTTGATGTGGCGGGAAACGAGCAATGAGCAGTTCTTC
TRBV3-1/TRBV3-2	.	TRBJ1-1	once	CASSQKTGSEAFF	TGTGCCAGCAGCCAAAAAACAGGGTCGGAGGCTTTCTTT
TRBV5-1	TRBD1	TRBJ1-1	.	CASSPGDRDNTEAFF	TGCGCCAGCAGCCCAGGGGACAGGGACAACACTGAAGCTTTCTTT
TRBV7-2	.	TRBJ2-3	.	CASSLVAGTDTQYF	TGTGCCAGCAGCTTAGTAGCCGGGACAGATACGCAGTATTTT
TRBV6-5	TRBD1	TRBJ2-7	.	CASSPTGGAYEQYF	TGTGCCAGCAGTCCGACAGGGGGAGCCTACGAGCAGTACTTC
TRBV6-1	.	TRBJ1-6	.	CASSERGIRYNSPLHF	TGTGCCAGCAGTGAAAGGGGCATACGGTATAATTCACCCCTCCACTTT
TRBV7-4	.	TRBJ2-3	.	CASSLGGQSSTDTQYF	TGTGCCAGCAGCTTAGGGGGGCAATCTAGCACAGATACGCAGTATTTT
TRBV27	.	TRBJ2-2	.	CASSFGKNTGELFF	TGTGCCAGCAGTTTCGGGAAAAACACCGGGGAGCTGTTTTTT
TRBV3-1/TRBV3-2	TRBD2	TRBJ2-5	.	CASSQVGSGGAGETQYF	TGTGCCAGCAGCCAAGTTGGAAGCGGGGGGGCCGGGGAGACCCAGTACTTC
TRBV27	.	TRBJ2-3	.	CASSTGSGDTQYF	TGTGCCAGCAGTACAGGGTCGGGGGATACGCAGTATTTT
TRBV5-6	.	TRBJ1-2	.	CASSPSGRGHYGYTF	TGTGCCAGCAGCCCGAGTGGCAGGGGCCACTATGGCTACACCTTC
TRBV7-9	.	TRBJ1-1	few	CASSLALEGEAFF	TGTGCCAGCAGCTTAGCGCTTGAGGGTGAAGCTTTCTTT
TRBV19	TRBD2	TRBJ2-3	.	CASRTSGGIADTQYF	TGTGCCAGTAGGACCAGCGGGGGGATCGCAGATACGCAGTATTTT
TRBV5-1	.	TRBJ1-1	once	CASSSYGQKNTEAFF	TGCGCCAGCAGCTCGTACGGACAGAAGAACACTGAAGCTTTCTTT
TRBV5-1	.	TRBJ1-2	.	CASSLGGDFSYGYTF	TGCGCCAGCAGCTTGGGGGGCGACTTCAGTTATGGCTACACCTTC
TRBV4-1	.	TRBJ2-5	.	CASSQEPRQQETQYF	TGCGCCAGCAGCCAAGAACCCCGACAGCAAGAGACCCAGTACTTC
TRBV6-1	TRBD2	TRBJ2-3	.	CASSEGSGGQDTQYF	TGTGCCAGCAGTGAGGGTAGCGGGGGCCAAGATACGCAGTATTTT
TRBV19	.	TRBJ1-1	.	CASSHGTSDTEAFF	TGTGCCAGTAGTCACGGGACATCCGACACTGAAGCTTTCTTT
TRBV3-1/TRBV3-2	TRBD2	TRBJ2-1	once	CASSQEPRASGDNEQFF	TGTGCCAGCAGCCAAGAGCCCCGGGCTAGCGGGGACAATGAGCAGTTCTTC
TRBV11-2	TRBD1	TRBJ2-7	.	CASSLDLGQRTYEQYF	TGTGCCAGCAGCTTAGATCTGGGACAGCGCACCTACGAGCAGTACTTC
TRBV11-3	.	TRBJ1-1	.	CASSLGATEAFF	TGTGCCAGCAGCCTGGGGGCCACTGAAGCTTTCTTT
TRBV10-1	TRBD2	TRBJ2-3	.	CASSRAGGDTQYF	TGCGCCAGCAGTCGAGCGGGGGGAGATACGCAGTATTTT
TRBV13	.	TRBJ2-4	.	CASTLSVGTRAKNIQYF	TGTGCCAGCACCCTATCTGTTGGGACTCGAGCCAAAAACATTCAGTACTTC
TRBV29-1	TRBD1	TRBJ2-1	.	CSVETGGSYNEQFF	TGCAGCGTGGAGACAGGGGGCTCCTACAATGAGCAGTTCTTC
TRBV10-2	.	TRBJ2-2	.	CASKREGSGTGELFF	TGCGCCTCCAAACGAGAGGGTAGCGGCACCGGGGAGCTGTTTTTT
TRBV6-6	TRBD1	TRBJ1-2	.	CASRYTGTGDRYGYTF	TGTGCCAGCAGATACACCGGGACAGGGGATAGGTATGGCTACACCTTC
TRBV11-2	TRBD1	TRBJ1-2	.	CASSLSQGEVGYTF	TGTGCCAGCAGCTTGAGTCAGGGGGAGGTTGGCTACACCTTC
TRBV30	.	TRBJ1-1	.	CAWSAYDSPNTEAFF	TGTGCCTGGAGTGCATATGACAGCCCGAACACTGAAGCTTTCTTT
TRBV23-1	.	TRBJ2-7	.	CASSLVCALEQYF	TGCGCCAGCAGTCTGGTCTGCGCCCTCGAGCAGTACTTC
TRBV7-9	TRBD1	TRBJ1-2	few	CASSIGTGEAYGYTF	TGTGCCAGCAGCATCGGGACAGGGGAGGCCTATGGCTACACCTTC
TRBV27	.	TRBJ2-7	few	CASSFEGGSYEQYF	TGTGCCAGCAGTTTTGAGGGAGGCTCCTACGAGCAGTACTTC
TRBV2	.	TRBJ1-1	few	CASIPGYTEAFF	TGTGCCAGCATACCCGGGTACACTGAAGCTTTCTTT
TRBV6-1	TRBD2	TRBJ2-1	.	CASSDFAGGGNEQFF	TGTGCCAGCAGTGATTTCGCGGGGGGGGGAAATGAGCAGTTCTTC
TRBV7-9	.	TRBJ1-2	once	CASRNLNLQGHGYTF	TGTGCCAGCAGAAATTTGAATCTACAGGGACATGGCTACACCTTC
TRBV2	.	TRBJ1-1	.	CASRVRVMNTEAFF	TGTGCCAGCAGGGTGAGGGTGATGAACACTGAAGCTTTCTTT
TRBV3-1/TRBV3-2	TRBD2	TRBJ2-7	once	CASSQAPLAGVYEQYF	TGTGCCAGCAGCCAGGCTCCACTAGCGGGTGTCTACGAGCAGTACTTC
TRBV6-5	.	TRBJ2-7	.	CASSMGTVEQYF	TGTGCCAGCAGTATGGGGACTGTGGAGCAGTACTTC
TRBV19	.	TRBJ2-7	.	CASRASLYEQYF	TGTGCCAGTAGAGCGTCGCTCTACGAGCAGTACTTC
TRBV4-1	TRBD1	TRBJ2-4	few	CASSQPIIRTGLAKNIQYF	TGCGCCAGCAGCCAACCGATCATCCGGACAGGGCTAGCCAAAAACATTCAGTACTTC
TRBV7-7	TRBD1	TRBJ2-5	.	CASSRTGNSRETQYF	TGTGCCAGCAGCCGGACAGGGAATTCGAGAGAGACCCAGTACTTC
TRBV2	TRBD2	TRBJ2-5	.	CASSAPSGRAQETQYF	TGTGCCAGCAGTGCCCCTAGCGGGAGGGCACAAGAGACCCAGTACTTC